This entry lists 5 T cell receptor beta chains sequenced from one sample in a study of T cell clonality in common variable immunodeficiency (dated by TCRdb to 2013 to 2016). Library generation was performed with the immunoSEQ multiplex PCR assay. This immuneACCESS table, as held by TCRdb, lists in-frame sequences with V and J called but not all clones. Of the missing ones, under half trace to an unresolved V gene in checked studies; the others have no known cause. The table puts tens of thousands of clones in this sample, none counted just once. The ten largest account for about 2.1% of the sample. Their specific antigens are unknown. The investigation overall reported the following: Fewer deletions and N-nucleotide insertions were reportedly observed in CVID TCRbeta sequences, and highly modified clones with 13 or more V deletions were reportedly absent from CVID TCRbeta sequences.

Material: peripheral blood mononuclear cells. The origin of the receptors is a human donor with common variable immunodeficiency.

This clone showed up many times. Coverage ceases 3 residues before the CDR3 finishes, and the germline J gene fills in the end. The chain employs TRBV5-6 and TRBJ2-1; 7 nucleotides line up with TRBD2. V dropped 0 bases and J dropped 6; count of bases not matched to a gene: 6. This CDR3 comprises 15 residues. Germline CDR1 and CDR2: SGHDT and YYEEEE. The CDR3 loop is CASSLAGRVFNEQFF. CDR3 DNA (partial): TGTGCCAGCAGCTTGGCAGGGAGGGTCTTCAATGAG.

This clone was recorded many times. Coverage ceases 3 residues before the CDR3 finishes, and the germline J gene fills in the end. The gene calls are TRBV7-6 and TRBJ1-5; unclear D gene. The germline V gene has CDR1 SGHVS and CDR2 FNYEAQ. The CDR3 is 13 residues long. V dropped 5 bases and J dropped 4 bases, with 9 bases sitting between them. The part of the CDR3 DNA that was read is TGTGCCAGCAGCGTCGACTGGAATCAGCCC. Translation: CASSVDWNQP. In full, the CDR3 reads CASSVDWNQPQHF. The full variable domain, in which reference TRBV7-6 and TRBJ1-5 provide the parts outside the CDR3, is GAGVSQSPRYKVTKRGQDVALRCDPISGHVSLYWYRQALGQGPEFLTYFNYEAQQDKSGLPNDRFSAERPEGSISTLTIQRTEQRDSAMYRCASSVDWNQPQHFGDGTRLSIL.

The sample holds a few counts of this clone. The read finishes 3 residues shy of the CDR3 end, and the germline J gene is used to complete it. The chain carries TRBV30 and TRBJ1-2; TRBD1 agrees at 7 bases. The CDR3 spans 13 residues. The germline V gene encodes CDR1 GTSNPN and CDR2 SVGIG (reference sequence). J was trimmed by 5 bases and V by 3 bases; bases with no gene match: 6. The covered CDR3 bases are TGTGCCTGGAGCACCGGGACAGAGTATGGC. Protein sequence: CAWSTGTEYG. The full CDR3 sequence reads CAWSTGTEYGYTF.

To note about this clone: The CDR3 end falls 3 residues outside the read, so it is completed with the germline J gene. Other nucleotide sequences in the sample specify the same CDR3. The V and J genes are TRBV6-2 or TRBV6-3 and TRBJ2-7; 11 nucleotides match TRBD1. This CDR3 is 15 amino acids long. Germline CDR1 reads MNHEY; CDR2 reads SVGEGT. Germline trimming cut 6 bases from V and 4 bases from J; bases unmatched to any gene: 8. CDR3 sequence reads: CASSLLRDRGYEQYF. The CDR3 bases that were read are TGTGCCAGCAGCCTCCTCCGGGACAGGGGGTACGAG.

Ten or more counts support this clone. The sequenced fragment ends 3 residues before the CDR3 boundary, so the rest is inferred from the germline J gene. J is TRBJ1-2 and V is TRBV9; 9 nucleotides line up with TRBD1. V trimming: 1 base; J trimming: 7 bases; junction bases outside the gene matches: 11. The CDR3 contains 16 residues. Germline CDR1 and CDR2: SGDLS and YYNGEE. CDR3 sequence: CASSVPETGGVPGYTF. The sequenced part of the CDR3 DNA is TGTGCCAGCAGCGTACCCGAAACAGGGGGCGTCCCTGGC.